Below, 10 T cell receptor beta chains from the same sample are listed, as sequenced in a study of blood T cell repertoires in COVID-19. Profiled with immunoSEQ multiplex PCR; TCRdb holds only in-frame clones, not every one. This table holds some 95,000 clones, approximately 76% found once. Sequenced input: peripheral blood. The receptors shown here come from an older man with acute or convalescent COVID-19.

The V and J genes are TRBV27 and TRBJ2-7, with 8 positions matching TRBD2. The CDR3 has 15 amino acids. CDR1 and CDR2 (germline): MNHEY, SMNVEV (reference sequence). Trimming cost V 2 bases and J 4 bases; bases outside gene matches: 7. CDR3 sequence: CASSLVSGSAYEQYF. As DNA, the CDR3 is TGTGCCAGCAGTTTAGTGAGCGGGAGTGCATACGAGCAGTACTTC.

The chain employs TRBV6-4 and TRBJ1-2; D perhaps matches TRBD1 (5 bases). The CDR3 runs 14 residues. CDR1 and CDR2 from the germline V gene are MRHNA and SNTAGT. V gave up 6 bases and J gave up 0 bases, with 11 bases separating them. CDR3 sequence (DNA): TGTGCCAGCAGCCCAGACAGAGCTAACTATGGCTACACCTTC. It codes for CASSPDRANYGYTF.

In this sample, this clone turned up once. The chain combines TRBV5-5 with TRBJ1-4; the match to TRBD1 covers 8 bases. This CDR3 has 14 amino acids. Per the germline V gene, CDR1 is SGHKS and CDR2 is YYEKEE (reference sequence). With 3 bases clipped from V and 7 bases from J, the junction kept 5 bases outside the gene matches. CDR3 coding DNA: TGTGCCAGCAGCTCCCAGGGGGCGAGTGAAAAACTGTTTTTT. Its protein is CASSSQGASEKLFF.

The chain carries TRBV6-1 and TRBJ2-5, with 10 nucleotides matching TRBD2. The V gene end was trimmed by 1 base and the J gene end by 5 bases; junction bases not matched to a gene: 4. This CDR3 has 15 amino acids. Germline CDR1 and CDR2: MNHNS and SASEGT. The CDR3 DNA follows: TGTGCCAGCAGTGAAGGGCTAGCGGGAGCTGAGACCCAGTACTTC. Translation: CASSEGLAGAETQYF.

The chain has TRBV5-4 and TRBJ1-4; D is unclear. Trimming removed 4 bases at V and 7 bases at J, with 14 bases between. This CDR3 contains 14 residues. Germline V gene data show CDR1 as SGHNT and CDR2 as YYREEE (reference sequence). The CDR3 protein is CASSVDPRGEKLFF. As DNA, the CDR3 is TGTGCCAGCAGCGTGGACCCCCGGGGTGAAAAACTGTTTTTT. The full variable domain, in which reference TRBV5-4 and TRBJ1-4 provide the parts outside the CDR3, is ETGVTQSPTHLIKTRGQQVTLRCSSQSGHNTVSWYQQALGQGPQFIFQYYREEENGRGNFPPRFSGLQFPNYSSELNVNALELDDSALYLCASSVDPRGEKLFFGSGTQLSVL.

The rearrangement joins TRBV6-5 to TRBJ2-3, with D tentatively TRBD2 (5 bases). V was clipped by 5 bases and J by 12 bases, with 15 bases between them. This CDR3 has 12 amino acids. Germline V gene sequence: CDR1 MNHEY, CDR2 SVGAGI. The CDR3 region is CASSPGLGNQYF. For the CDR3, the DNA is TGTGCCAGCAGTCCCGGACTGGGGAATCAGTATTTT.

V usage is TRBV7-8 and J usage is TRBJ1-1; unclear D gene. This CDR3 has 14 amino acids. CDR1 and CDR2 (germline): SGHVS, FQNEAQ. The germline V and J ends were trimmed by 6 bases and 0 bases, with 11 bases remaining between them. CDR3 amino acids: CASRAGFMNTEAFF. CDR3 nucleotides: TGTGCCAGCAGAGCGGGTTTCATGAACACTGAAGCTTTCTTT. The full variable domain, its missing parts supplied by reference TRBV7-8 and TRBJ1-1, is GAGVSQSPRYKVAKRGQDVALRCDPISGHVSLFWYQQALGQGPEFLTYFQNEAQLDKSGLPSDRFFAERPEGSVSTLKIQRTQQEDSAVYLCASRAGFMNTEAFFGQGTRLTVV.

The chain carries TRBV9 and TRBJ1-4, with 7 bases lining up with TRBD1. CDR3 size: 18 residues. With V trimmed by 4 bases and J by 6 bases, 18 bases remained unmatched. Germline CDR1 SGDLS, CDR2 YYNGEE. The CDR3 nucleotides are TGTGCCAGCAGCCCATTGGACAGGTCTATCCTGGATTATGAAAAACTGTTTTTT. Protein sequence: CASSPLDRSILDYEKLFF.

The chain carries TRBV9 and TRBJ1-4; no definite D call. CDR1 SGDLS and CDR2 YYNGEE come from the germline V gene. The CDR3 is 14 residues long. Trimming pared 0 bases from V and 3 bases from J, leaving 6 bases between. The CDR3 DNA reads as TGTGCCAGCAGCGTAGGTACAGCTAATGAAAAACTGTTTTTT. Translated, it gives CASSVGTANEKLFF.

The CDR3 DNA follows: TGCGCCAGCAGAGAACAGGGCCCCAATCAGCCCCAGCATTTT. Translation gives CASREQGPNQPQHF. The chain carries TRBV5-1 and TRBJ1-5; D possibly corresponds to TRBD1 (6 bases). V lost 5 bases and J 3 bases, leaving 12 bases between the germline ends. Germline V gene sequence: CDR1 SGHRS, CDR2 YFSETQ. The CDR3 length is 14 residues.